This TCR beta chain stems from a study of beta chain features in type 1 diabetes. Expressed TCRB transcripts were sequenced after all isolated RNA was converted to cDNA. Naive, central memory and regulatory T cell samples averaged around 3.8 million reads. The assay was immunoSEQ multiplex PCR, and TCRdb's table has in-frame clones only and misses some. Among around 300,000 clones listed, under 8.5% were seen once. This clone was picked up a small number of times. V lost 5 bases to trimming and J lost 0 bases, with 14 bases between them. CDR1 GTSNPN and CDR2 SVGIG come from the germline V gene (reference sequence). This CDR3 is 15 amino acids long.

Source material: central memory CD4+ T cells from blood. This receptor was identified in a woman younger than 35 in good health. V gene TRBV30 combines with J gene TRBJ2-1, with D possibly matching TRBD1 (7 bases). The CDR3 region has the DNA TGTGCCTGGCAGGGGGGTCTTAGCTCCTACAATGAGCAGTTCTTC. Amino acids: CAWQGGLSSYNEQFF.